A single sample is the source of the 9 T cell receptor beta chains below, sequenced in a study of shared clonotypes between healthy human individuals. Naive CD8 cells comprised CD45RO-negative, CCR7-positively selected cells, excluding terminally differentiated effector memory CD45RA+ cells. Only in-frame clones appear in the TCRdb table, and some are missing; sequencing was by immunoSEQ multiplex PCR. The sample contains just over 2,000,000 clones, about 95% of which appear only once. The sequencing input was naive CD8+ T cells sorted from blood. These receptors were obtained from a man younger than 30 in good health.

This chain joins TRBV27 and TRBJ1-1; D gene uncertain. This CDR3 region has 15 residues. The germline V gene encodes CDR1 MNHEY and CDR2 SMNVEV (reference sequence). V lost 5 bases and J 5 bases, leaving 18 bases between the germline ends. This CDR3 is CASSPQLLMGTEAFF. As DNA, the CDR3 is TGTGCCAGCAGTCCCCAATTACTAATGGGAACTGAAGCTTTCTTT.

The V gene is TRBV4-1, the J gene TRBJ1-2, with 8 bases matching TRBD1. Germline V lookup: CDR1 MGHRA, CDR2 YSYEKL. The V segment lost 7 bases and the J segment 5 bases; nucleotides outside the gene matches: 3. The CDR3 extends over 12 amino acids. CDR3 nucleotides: TGCGCCAGCACAGGGGGCGGTTATGGCTACACCTTC. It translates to CASTGGGYGYTF.

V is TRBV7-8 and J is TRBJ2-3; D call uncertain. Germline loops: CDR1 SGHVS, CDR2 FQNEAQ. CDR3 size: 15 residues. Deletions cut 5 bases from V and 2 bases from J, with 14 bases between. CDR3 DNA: TGTGCCAGCAGCGACCTGAGTTATCCCACAGATACGCAGTATTTT. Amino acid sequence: CASSDLSYPTDTQYF.

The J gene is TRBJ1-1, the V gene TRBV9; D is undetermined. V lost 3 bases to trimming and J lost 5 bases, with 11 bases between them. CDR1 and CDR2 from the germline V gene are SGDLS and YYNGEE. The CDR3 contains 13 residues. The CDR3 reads CASSGFGGTEAFF. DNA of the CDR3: TGTGCCAGCAGCGGTTTTGGAGGAACTGAAGCTTTCTTT.

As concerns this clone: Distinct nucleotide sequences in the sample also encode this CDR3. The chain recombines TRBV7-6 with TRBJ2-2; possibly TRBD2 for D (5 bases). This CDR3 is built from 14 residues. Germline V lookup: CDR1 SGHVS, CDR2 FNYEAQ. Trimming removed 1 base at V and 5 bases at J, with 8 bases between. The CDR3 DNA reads TGTGCCAGCAGCTTAGATCCGGGGACCGGGGAGCTGTTTTTT. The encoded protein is CASSLDPGTGELFF. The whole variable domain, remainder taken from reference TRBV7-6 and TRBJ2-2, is GAGVSQSPRYKVTKRGQDVALRCDPISGHVSLYWYRQALGQGPEFLTYFNYEAQQDKSGLPNDRFSAERPEGSISTLTIQRTEQRDSAMYRCASSLDPGTGELFFGEGSRLTVL.

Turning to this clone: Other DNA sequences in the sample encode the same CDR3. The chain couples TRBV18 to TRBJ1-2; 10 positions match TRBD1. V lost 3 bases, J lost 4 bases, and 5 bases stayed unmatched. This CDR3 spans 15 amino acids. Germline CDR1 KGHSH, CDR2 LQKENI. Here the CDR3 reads CASSPPGQGPYGYTF. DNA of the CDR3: TGTGCCAGCTCACCCCCGGGACAGGGGCCCTATGGCTACACCTTC.

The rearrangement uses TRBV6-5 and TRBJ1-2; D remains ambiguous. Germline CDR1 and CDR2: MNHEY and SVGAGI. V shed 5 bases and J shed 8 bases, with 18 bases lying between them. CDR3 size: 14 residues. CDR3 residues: CASSHRSPLGGYTF. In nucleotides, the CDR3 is TGTGCCAGCAGTCACCGGTCGCCCTTGGGCGGCTACACCTTC.

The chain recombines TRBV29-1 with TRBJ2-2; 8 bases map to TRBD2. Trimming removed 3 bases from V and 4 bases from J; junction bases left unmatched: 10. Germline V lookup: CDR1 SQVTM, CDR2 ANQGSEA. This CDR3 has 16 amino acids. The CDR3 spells CSVEAHGGVSTGELFF. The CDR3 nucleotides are TGCAGCGTTGAGGCTCACGGGGGGGTGAGCACCGGGGAGCTGTTTTTT.

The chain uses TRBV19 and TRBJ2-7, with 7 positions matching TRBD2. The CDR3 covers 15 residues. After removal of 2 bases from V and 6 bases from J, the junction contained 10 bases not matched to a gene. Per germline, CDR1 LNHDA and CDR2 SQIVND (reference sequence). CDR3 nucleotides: TGTGCCAGTAGTATAACCCCAGCGGGGAAAGGCGAGCAGTACTTC. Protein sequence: CASSITPAGKGEQYF.